The T cell receptor (beta chain) described here comes from a study of patients and donors after allogeneic stem cell transplantation. The ends were cut back, 3 bases at V and 8 bases at J, with 10 bases in the middle. This CDR3 contains 12 residues. The sample holds a few counts of this clonotype. TCRdb ran MiXCR on the RT-PCR reads and lists one entry per CDR3 protein. The sample includes over 10,000 distinct CDR3 sequences, approximately 25% of them seen just once. The sequence was collected from a human donor who was either an allogeneic HSCT recipient or a stem cell or donor lymphocyte infusion donor (not recorded which). It is not recorded whose cells these are; they may come from a transplant donor. The sample consisted of blood, either unsorted or a sorted T cell fraction (not recorded which). The gene calls are TRBV12-3 or TRBV12-4 and TRBJ1-2; D ambiguous. In DNA form, the CDR3 reads TGTGCCAGCAGTTTGCACGGAGGAGGCTACACCTTC. It encodes CASSLHGGGYTF.